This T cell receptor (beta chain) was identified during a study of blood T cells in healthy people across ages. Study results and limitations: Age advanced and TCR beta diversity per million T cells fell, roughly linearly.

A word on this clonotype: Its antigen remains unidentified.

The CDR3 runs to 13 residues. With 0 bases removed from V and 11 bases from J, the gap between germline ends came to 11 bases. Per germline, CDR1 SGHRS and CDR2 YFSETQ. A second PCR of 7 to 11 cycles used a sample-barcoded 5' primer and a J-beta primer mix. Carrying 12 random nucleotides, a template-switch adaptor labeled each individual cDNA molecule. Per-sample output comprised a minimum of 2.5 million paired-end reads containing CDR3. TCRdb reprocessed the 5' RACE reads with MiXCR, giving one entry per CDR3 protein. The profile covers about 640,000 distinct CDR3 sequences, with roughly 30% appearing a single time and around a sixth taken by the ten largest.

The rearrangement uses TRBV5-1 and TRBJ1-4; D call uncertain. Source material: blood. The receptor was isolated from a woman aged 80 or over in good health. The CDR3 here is CASSLAGISKLFF. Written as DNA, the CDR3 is TGCGCCAGCAGCTTGGCAGGCATTTCGAAACTGTTTTTT.